This T cell receptor (beta chain) was sequenced in a study of blood T cells in healthy people across ages. Through a sample-barcoded 5' primer and a J-beta primer mix, a second PCR was run for roughly 7 to 12 cycles. TCRdb called the 5' RACE reads again in MiXCR, with one record for every CDR3 protein. Here the sample spans hundreds of thousands of distinct CDR3 sequences, more than 45% being singletons. V lost 5 bases and J lost 3, with 10 bases in between. Germline CDR1 and CDR2: SEHNR and FQNEAQ (reference sequence). The CDR3 runs 14 residues. This chain joins TRBV7-9 and TRBJ1-4; D is perhaps TRBD1 (5 bases). This receptor was obtained from a man younger than 40 in good health. The sequenced sample was blood. In nucleotides, the CDR3 is TGTGCCAGCAGCCTCAAGGGACCTAATGAAAAACTGTTTTTT. This gives the protein CASSLKGPNEKLFF.